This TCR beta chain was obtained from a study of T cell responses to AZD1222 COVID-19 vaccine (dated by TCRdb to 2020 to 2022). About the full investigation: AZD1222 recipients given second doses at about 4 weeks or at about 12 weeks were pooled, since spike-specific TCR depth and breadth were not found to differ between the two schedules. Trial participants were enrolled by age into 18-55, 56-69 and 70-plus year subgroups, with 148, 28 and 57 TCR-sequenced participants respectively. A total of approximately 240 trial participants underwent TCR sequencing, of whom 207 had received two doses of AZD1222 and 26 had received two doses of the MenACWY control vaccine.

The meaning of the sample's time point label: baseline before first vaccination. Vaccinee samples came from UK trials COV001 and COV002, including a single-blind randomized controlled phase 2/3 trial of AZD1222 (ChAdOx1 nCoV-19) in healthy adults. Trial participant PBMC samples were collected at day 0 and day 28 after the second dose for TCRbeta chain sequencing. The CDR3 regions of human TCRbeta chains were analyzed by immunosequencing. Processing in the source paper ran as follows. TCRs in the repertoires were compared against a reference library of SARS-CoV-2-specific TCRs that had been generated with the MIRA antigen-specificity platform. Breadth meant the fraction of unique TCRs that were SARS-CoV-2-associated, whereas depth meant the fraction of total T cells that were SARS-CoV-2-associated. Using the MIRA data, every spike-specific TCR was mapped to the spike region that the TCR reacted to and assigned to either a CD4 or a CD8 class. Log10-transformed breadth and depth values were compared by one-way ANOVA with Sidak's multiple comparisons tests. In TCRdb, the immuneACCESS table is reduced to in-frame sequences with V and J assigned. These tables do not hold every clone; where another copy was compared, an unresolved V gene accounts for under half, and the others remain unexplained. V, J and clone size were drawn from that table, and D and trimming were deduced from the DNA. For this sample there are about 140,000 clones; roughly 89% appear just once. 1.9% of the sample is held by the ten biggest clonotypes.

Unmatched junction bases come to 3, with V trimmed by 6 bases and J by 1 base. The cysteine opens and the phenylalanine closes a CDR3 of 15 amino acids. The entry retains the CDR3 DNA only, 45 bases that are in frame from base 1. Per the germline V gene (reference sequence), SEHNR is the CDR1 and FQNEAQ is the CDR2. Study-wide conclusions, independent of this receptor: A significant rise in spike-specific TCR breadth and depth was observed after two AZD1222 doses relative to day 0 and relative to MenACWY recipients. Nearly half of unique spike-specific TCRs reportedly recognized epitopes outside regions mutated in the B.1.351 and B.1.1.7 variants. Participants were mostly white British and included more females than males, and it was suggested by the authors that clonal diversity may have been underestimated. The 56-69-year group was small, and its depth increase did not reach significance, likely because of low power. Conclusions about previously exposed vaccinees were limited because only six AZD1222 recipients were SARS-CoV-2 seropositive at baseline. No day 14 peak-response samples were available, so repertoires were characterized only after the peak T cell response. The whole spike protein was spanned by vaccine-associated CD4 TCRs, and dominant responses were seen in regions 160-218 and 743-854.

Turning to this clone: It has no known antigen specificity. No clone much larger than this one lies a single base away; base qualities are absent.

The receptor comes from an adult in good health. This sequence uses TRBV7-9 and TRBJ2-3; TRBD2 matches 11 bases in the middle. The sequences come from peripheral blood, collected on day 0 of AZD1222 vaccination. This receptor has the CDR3 CASSVLAGGTDTQYF. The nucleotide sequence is TGTGCCAGCAGTGTACTAGCGGGAGGCACAGATACGCAGTATTTT.